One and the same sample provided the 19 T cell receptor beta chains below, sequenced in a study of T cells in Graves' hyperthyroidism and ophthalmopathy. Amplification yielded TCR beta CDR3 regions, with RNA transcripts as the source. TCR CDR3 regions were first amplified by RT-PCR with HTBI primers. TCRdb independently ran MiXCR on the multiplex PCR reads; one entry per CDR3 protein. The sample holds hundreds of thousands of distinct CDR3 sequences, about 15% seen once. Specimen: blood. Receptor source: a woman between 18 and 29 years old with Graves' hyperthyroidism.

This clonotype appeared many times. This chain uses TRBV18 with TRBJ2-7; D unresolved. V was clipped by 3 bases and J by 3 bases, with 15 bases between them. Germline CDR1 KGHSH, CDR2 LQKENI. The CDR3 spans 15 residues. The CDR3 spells CASSPRTDSIYEQYF. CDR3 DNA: TGTGCCAGCTCACCGCGGACGGATTCAATCTACGAGCAGTACTTC.

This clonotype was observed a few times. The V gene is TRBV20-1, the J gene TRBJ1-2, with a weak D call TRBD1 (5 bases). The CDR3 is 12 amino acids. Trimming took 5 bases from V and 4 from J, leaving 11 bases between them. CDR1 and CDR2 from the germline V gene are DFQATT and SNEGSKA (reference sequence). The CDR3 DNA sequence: TGCAGTGCTCCTGACAGCGTCTATGGCTACACCTTC. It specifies CSAPDSVYGYTF.

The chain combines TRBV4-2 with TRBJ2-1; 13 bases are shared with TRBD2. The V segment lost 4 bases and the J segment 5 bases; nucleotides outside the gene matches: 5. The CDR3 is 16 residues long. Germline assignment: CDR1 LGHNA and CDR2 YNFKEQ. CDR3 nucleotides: TGTGCCAGCAGCCTACTAGCGGGAGGGAACGACAATGAGCAGTTCTTC. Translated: CASSLLAGGNDNEQFF.

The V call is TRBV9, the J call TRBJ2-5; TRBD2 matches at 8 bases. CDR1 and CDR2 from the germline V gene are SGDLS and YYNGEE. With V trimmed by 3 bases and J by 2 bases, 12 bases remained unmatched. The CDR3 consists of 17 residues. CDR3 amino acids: CASSAGLTGGPQETQYF. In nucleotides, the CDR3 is TGTGCCAGCAGCGCGGGACTAACGGGAGGGCCACAAGAGACCCAGTACTTC.

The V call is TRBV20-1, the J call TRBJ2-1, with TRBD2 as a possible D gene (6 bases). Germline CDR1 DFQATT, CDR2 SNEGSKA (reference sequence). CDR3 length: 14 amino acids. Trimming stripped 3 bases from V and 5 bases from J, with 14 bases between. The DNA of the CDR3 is TGCAGTGCTAGCGACTGGGAGGCTCACAATGAGCAGTTCTTC. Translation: CSASDWEAHNEQFF.

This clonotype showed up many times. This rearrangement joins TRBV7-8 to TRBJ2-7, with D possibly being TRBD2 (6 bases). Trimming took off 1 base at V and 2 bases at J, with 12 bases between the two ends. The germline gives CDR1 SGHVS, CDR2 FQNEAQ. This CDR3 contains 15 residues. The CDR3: CASSLVASEAYEQYF. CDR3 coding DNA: TGTGCCAGCAGCTTAGTGGCTAGCGAGGCCTACGAGCAGTACTTC.

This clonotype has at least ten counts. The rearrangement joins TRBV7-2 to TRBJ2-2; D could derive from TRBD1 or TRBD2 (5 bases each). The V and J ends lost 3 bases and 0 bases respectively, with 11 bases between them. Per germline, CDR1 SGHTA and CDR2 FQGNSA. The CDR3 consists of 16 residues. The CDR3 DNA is TGTGCCAGCAGCTTCGGGGCCTACGCGAACACCGGGGAGCTGTTTTTT. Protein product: CASSFGAYANTGELFF.

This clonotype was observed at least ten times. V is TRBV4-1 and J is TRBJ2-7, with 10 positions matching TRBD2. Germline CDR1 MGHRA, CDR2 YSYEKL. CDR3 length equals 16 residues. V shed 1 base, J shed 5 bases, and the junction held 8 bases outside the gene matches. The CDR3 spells CASSQGSQREGNEQYF. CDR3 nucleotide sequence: TGCGCCAGCAGCCAAGGGAGCCAGCGGGAGGGTAACGAGCAGTACTTC.

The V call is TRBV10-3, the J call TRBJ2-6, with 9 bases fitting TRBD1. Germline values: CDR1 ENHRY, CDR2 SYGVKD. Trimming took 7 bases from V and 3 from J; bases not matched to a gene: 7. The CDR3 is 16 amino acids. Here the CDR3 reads CAINPGQGGGANVLTF. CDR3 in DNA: TGTGCCATCAACCCGGGACAGGGTGGTGGGGCCAACGTCCTGACTTTC.

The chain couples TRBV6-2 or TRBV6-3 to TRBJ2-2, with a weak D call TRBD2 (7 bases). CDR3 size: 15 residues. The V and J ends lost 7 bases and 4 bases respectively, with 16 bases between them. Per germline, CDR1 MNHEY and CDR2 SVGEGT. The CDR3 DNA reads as TGTGCCAGCACCTTGGCAGGGGAGGGCACCGGGGAGCTGTTTTTT. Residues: CASTLAGEGTGELFF.

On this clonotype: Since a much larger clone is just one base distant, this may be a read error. CDR3 coding DNA: TGTGTCTGGAGTGTACAGGGGGCTCATAGTGAAAAACTGTTTTTT. As protein: CVWSVQGAHSEKLFF. This chain joins TRBV30 and TRBJ1-4, with TRBD1 identical over 9 bases. The CDR3 loop spans 15 amino acids. Germline V gives CDR1 GTSNPN, CDR2 SVGIG (reference sequence).

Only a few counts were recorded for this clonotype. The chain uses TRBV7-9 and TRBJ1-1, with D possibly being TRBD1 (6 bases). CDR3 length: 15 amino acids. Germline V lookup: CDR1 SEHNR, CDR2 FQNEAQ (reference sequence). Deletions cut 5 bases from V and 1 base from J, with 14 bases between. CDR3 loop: CASSLWGGQNTEAFF. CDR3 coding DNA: TGTGCCAGCAGCCTCTGGGGGGGGCAGAACACTGAAGCTTTCTTT.

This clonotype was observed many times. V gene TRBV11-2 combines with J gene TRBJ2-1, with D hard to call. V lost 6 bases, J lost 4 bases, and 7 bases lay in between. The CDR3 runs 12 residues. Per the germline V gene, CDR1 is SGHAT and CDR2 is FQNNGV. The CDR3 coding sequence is TGTGCCAGCAGAGAAGGTTACAATGAGCAGTTCTTC. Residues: CASREGYNEQFF.

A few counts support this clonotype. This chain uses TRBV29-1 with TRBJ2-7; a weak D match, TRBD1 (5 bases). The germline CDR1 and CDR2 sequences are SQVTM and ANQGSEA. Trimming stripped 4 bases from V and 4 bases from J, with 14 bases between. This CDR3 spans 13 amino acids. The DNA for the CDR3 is TGCAGCGTTGTCGGCAGGGTAGGGTACGAGCAGTACTTC. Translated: CSVVGRVGYEQYF.

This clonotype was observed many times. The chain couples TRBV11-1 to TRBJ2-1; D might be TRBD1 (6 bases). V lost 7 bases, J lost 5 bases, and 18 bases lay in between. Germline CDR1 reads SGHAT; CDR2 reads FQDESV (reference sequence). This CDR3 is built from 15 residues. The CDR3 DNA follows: TGTGCCAGCAAGACCCAGACAGGACCAAACAATGAGCAGTTCTTC. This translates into CASKTQTGPNNEQFF.

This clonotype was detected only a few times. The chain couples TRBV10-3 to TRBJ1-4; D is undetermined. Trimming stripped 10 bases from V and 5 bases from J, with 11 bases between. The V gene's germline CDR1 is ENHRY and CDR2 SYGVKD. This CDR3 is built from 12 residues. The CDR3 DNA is TGTGCCACCCGGGGTTCGAATGAAAAACTGTTTTTT. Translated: CATRGSNEKLFF.

In DNA form, the CDR3 reads TGTGCCAGCATCCAATGGCCGACAGGGGACGAAGACGAAGAGACCCAGTACTTC. Protein: CASIQWPTGDEDEETQYF. V and J are TRBV6-1 and TRBJ2-5, with TRBD1 matching over 8 bases. CDR1 is MNHNS, CDR2 SASEGT, per germline. V trimming: 7 bases; J trimming: 3 bases; junction bases outside the gene matches: 19. CDR3 size: 18 residues.

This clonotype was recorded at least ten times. The CDR3 is CAIASLTYEQYF. The DNA for the CDR3 is TGTGCCATCGCTAGCCTTACCTACGAGCAGTACTTC. The gene calls are TRBV10-3 and TRBJ2-7, with a possible D match to TRBD2 (5 bases). Trimming cost V 8 bases and J 2 bases, with 10 bases left between them. The CDR3 is 12 residues long. Germline CDR1 ENHRY, CDR2 SYGVKD.

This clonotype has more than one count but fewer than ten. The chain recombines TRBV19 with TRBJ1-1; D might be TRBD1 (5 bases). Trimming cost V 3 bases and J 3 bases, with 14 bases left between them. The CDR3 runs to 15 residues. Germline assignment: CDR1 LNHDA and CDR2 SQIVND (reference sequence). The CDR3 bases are TGTGCCAGTAGTATGTTACAGGCGTCGTACACTGAAGCTTTCTTT. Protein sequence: CASSMLQASYTEAFF. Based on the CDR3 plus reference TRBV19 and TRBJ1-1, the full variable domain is DGGITQSPKYLFRKEGQNVTLSCEQNLNHDAMYWYRQDPGQGLRLIYYSQIVNDFQKGDIAEGYSVSREKKESFPLTVTSAQKNPTAFYLCASSMLQASYTEAFFGQGTRLTVV.